Listed here is a single TCR beta chain. Its target is unknown. This specimen belongs to a study of cytomegalovirus exposure and HLA in healthy donors. Whole-study results and caveats: Certain indistinguishable V segments, among them TRBV6-2 and TRBV6-3, were excluded. The study recorded over 150 TCR beta chains that were cytomegalovirus-associated. Confirmation in vitro established that a few CMV-associated chains were specific for CMV antigens. In an earlier analysis, productive rearrangement rates for most beta V segments clustered near 87% or 30%.

The CDR3 runs to 15 residues. CDR1 and CDR2 (germline): SGHTA, FQGNSA. J gave up 6 bases and V 2 bases, and 10 bases lay outside the gene matches. 60 Vbeta and 13 Jbeta primers were used in PCR. Generated by immunoSEQ multiplex PCR, the TCRdb table keeps only in-frame clones and is missing some. Here the sample spans some 140,000 clones, about 80% being singletons. The chain has TRBV7-2 and TRBJ2-7, with TRBD2 matching over 7 bases. The TCR was taken from a young man in good health. Sequenced sample: PBMCs. The CDR3, as DNA: TGTGCCAGCAGCTTAAAAGGACTAGACGTTCGCGAGCAGTACTTC. This encodes CASSLKGLDVREQYF.